Below, 14 T cell receptor beta chains from the same sample are listed, as sequenced in a study of blood T cell repertoires in COVID-19. The data were produced by immunoSEQ multiplex PCR, yet TCRdb's version contains in-frame clones alone and is incomplete. The sample lists about 100,000 clones, approximately 85% occurring once. Sample: peripheral blood. These receptors were obtained from a woman of 80 years or more with active or convalescent COVID-19.

The V and J genes are TRBV5-1 and TRBJ1-1, with D hard to call. Trimming cost V 5 bases and J 2 bases, with 13 bases left between them. The length of the CDR3 is 14 residues. Looked up from germline, CDR1 is SGHRS and CDR2 is YFSETQ. In DNA, the CDR3 is TGCGCCAGCAGGCTGACACAATTTAACACTGAAGCTTTCTTT. This translates into CASRLTQFNTEAFF.

J is TRBJ2-7 and V is TRBV11-2; 9 bases agree with TRBD1. This CDR3 has 15 amino acids. Trimming cost V 0 bases and J 4 bases; bases outside gene matches: 4. Germline V lookup: CDR1 SGHAT, CDR2 FQNNGV. CDR3 sequence reads: CASSLDRTGAYEQYF. The CDR3 DNA follows: TGTGCCAGCAGCTTAGACAGGACAGGGGCATACGAGCAGTACTTC.

The CDR3 DNA is TGTGCCACCAGTGAAGGGACAGGGGATTCTGAAAAACTGTTTTTT. It encodes CATSEGTGDSEKLFF. This sequence joins TRBV24-1 and TRBJ1-4; 10 nucleotides line up with TRBD1. This CDR3 spans 15 amino acids. V lost 4 bases, J lost 7 bases, and 5 bases stayed unmatched. Germline lookup yields CDR1 KGHDR and CDR2 SFDVKD.

This sequence joins TRBV6-2 or TRBV6-3 and TRBJ2-3; 8 bases fit TRBD2. The CDR3 sequence is 14 residues long. The germline V gene encodes CDR1 MNHEY and CDR2 SVGEGT. Trimming cost V 6 bases and J 1 base; bases outside gene matches: 3. CDR3 amino acids: CASSMRGGTDTQYF. The CDR3, as DNA: TGTGCCAGCAGCATGCGGGGGGGCACAGATACGCAGTATTTT.

In its sample, this clone was seen a few times. The CDR3 DNA is TGCGCCAGCAGCCACCCTAGGGGGACCCGCCAGGGGATCTACGAGCAGTACTTC. Translated: CASSHPRGTRQGIYEQYF. The gene calls are TRBV4-1 and TRBJ2-7; TRBD1 might be the D (6 bases). V was pared by 3 bases and J by 3 bases, with 24 bases between. This CDR3 has 18 amino acids. From germline, CDR1 is MGHRA and CDR2 YSYEKL.

The chain uses TRBV28 and TRBJ1-2; tentatively, D is TRBD1 (6 bases). V lost 3 bases to trimming and J lost 3 bases, with 17 bases between them. The CDR3 sequence is 16 residues long. The germline gives CDR1 MDHEN, CDR2 SYDVKM. The CDR3 sequence: CASSLIGADSYYGYTF. CDR3 nucleotides: TGTGCCAGCAGTTTGATTGGAGCGGACAGCTACTATGGCTACACCTTC.

The chain has TRBV28 and TRBJ2-1; 15 bases line up with TRBD2. This CDR3 is built from 18 residues. The V gene end was trimmed by 4 bases and the J gene end by 7 bases; junction bases not matched to a gene: 11. Germline V gives CDR1 MDHEN, CDR2 SYDVKM. This chain's CDR3 is CASSSGTSGRYLQNEQFF. The CDR3 coding sequence is TGTGCCAGCAGTTCCGGGACTAGCGGGAGGTACCTCCAAAATGAGCAGTTCTTC.

V usage is TRBV19 and J usage is TRBJ2-2; no firm D call. The germline V gene encodes CDR1 LNHDA and CDR2 SQIVND (reference sequence). The CDR3 covers 15 residues. V lost 4 bases to trimming and J lost 0 bases, with 9 bases between them. The DNA of the CDR3 is TGTGCCAGTAGTAATTTGGGCGCGAACACCGGGGAGCTGTTTTTT. Protein sequence: CASSNLGANTGELFF.

This sequence joins TRBV24-1 and TRBJ2-3; D is possibly TRBD2 (5 bases). The germline CDR1 and CDR2 sequences are KGHDR and SFDVKD. The CDR3 is 15 residues long. The V end was cut by 3 bases, the J end by 5 bases, with 14 bases between. CDR3 loop: CATSDRRTSGDTQYF. The CDR3 DNA is TGTGCCACCAGTGATCGACGGACTTCGGGAGATACGCAGTATTTT.

V is TRBV5-8 and J is TRBJ2-1; 8 nucleotides agree with TRBD1. The CDR3 contains 15 residues. V gave up 3 bases and J gave up 7 bases; unmatched junction bases: 9. Germline loops: CDR1 SGHTS, CDR2 YDEGEE. The DNA of the CDR3 is TGTGCCAGCAGCTGGGGGCAGGGGGCCGTGAATGAGCAGTTCTTC. Translation: CASSWGQGAVNEQFF.

The rearrangement joins TRBV5-6 to TRBJ2-7; 8 bases map to TRBD1. From germline, CDR1 is SGHDT and CDR2 YYEEEE. The CDR3 runs 13 residues. Trimming took 2 bases from V and 7 from J; bases not matched to a gene: 5. The CDR3, as DNA: TGTGCCAGCAGCTTTCAGGGGGCTGAGGAGCAGTACTTC. Translating it yields CASSFQGAEEQYF.

The chain joins TRBV27 to TRBJ2-7, with 8 bases fitting TRBD1. The CDR3 totals 14 residues. Germline V gives CDR1 MNHEY, CDR2 SMNVEV (reference sequence). V lost 2 bases to trimming and J lost 4 bases; unmatched junction nucleotides: 4. The CDR3 region is CASSLGQGEYEQYF. The DNA for the CDR3 is TGTGCCAGCAGTTTAGGACAGGGAGAATACGAGCAGTACTTC.

V gene TRBV2 combines with J gene TRBJ2-2; 9 bases align to TRBD2. The germline V gene has CDR1 SNHLY and CDR2 FYNNEI. The V and J ends lost 10 bases and 1 base, in that order; junction bases with no gene match: 7. The CDR3 totals 15 residues. The CDR3 DNA is TGTGCCATAGGAAGACTAGCGGTGAACACCGGGGAGCTGTTTTTT. Translation gives CAIGRLAVNTGELFF.

This chain uses TRBV11-3 with TRBJ2-7, with D tentatively TRBD2 (6 bases). This CDR3 is built from 16 residues. Germline V CDR1 and CDR2: SGHNT, YENEEA. V was cut by 5 bases and J by 5 bases, with 22 bases left in between. The CDR3 reads CASSPRGDRGINEQYF. In DNA, the CDR3 is TGTGCCAGCAGCCCACGCGGGGACCGGGGGATCAACGAGCAGTACTTC.